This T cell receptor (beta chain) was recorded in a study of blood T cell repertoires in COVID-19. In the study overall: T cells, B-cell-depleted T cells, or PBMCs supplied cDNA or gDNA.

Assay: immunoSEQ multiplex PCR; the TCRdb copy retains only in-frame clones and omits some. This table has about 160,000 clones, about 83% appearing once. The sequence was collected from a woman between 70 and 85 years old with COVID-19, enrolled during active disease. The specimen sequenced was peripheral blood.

For the CDR3, the DNA is TGTGCCATCAGCACGGGAGGCGGCTACACCTTC. Residues: CAISTGGGYTF. The chain carries TRBV10-3 and TRBJ1-2; D is unresolved. Germline CDR1 reads ENHRY; CDR2 reads SYGVKD. This CDR3 has 11 amino acids. Trimming took off 6 bases at V and 8 bases at J, with 10 bases between the two ends.